This T cell receptor beta chain came from a study of human T cells and chemical hapten exposure. Study-level results: Expanded TCRs clustered into significantly more large CDR3 similarity groups than controls, the analysis revealed.

Time point meaning: patch test 3, about 24 weeks after DPC sensitization. Specified treatment: therapeutic diphenylcyclopropenone sensitization with weekly scalp DPC. Participating donors were patients with alopecia, aged 18 to 70 years, considered appropriate candidates for DPC. This clonotype showed up just once. Its target is not known. In TCRdb, the RACE reads were re-called with MiXCR into one record per CDR3 protein. The sample holds some 96,000 distinct CDR3 sequences; roughly a quarter are singletons and the top ten take 10%. Trimming took 4 bases from V and 1 from J, leaving 11 bases between them. The CDR3 has 15 residues. Germline V gene sequence: CDR1 MNHEY, CDR2 SVGEGT.

The sample was whole blood, taken in connection with sensitization to the hapten diphenylcyclopropenone (DPC). The V and J genes are TRBV6-2 or TRBV6-3 and TRBJ1-5; D not resolved. The sequence was obtained from a middle-aged man with alopecia areata. Some clones in this sample may be carry-over from other donors' samples. The CDR3 bases are TGTGCCAGCAGTTCTCCGACGCCGAGCAATCAGCCCCAGCATTTT. Protein sequence: CASSSPTPSNQPQHF.